This T cell receptor (beta chain) was observed in a study of T cells in Graves' hyperthyroidism and ophthalmopathy. The CDR3 extends over 17 amino acids. V was clipped by 4 bases and J by 5 bases, with 24 bases between them. Germline loops: CDR1 LGHDT, CDR2 YNNKEL (reference sequence). This clonotype was recorded at least ten times. The source material, RNA transcripts, was used to amplify TCR beta CDR3 regions. The HTBI primer set was used in a first-round RT-PCR of the TCR CDR3. MiXCR was run by TCRdb on the multiplex PCR reads, yielding one entry per CDR3 protein. Found here are hundreds of thousands of distinct CDR3 sequences, around 18% of them singletons; the top ten hold roughly 44%.

This receptor was obtained from a man in his forties with Graves' hyperthyroidism. The V gene is TRBV3-1, the J gene TRBJ2-7; D is possibly TRBD1 or TRBD2 (5 bases each). Sequenced sample: blood. The CDR3 is CASSPWTGTLKLDEQYF. The CDR3 DNA sequence: TGTGCCAGCAGCCCATGGACCGGGACCTTGAAACTCGACGAGCAGTACTTC.